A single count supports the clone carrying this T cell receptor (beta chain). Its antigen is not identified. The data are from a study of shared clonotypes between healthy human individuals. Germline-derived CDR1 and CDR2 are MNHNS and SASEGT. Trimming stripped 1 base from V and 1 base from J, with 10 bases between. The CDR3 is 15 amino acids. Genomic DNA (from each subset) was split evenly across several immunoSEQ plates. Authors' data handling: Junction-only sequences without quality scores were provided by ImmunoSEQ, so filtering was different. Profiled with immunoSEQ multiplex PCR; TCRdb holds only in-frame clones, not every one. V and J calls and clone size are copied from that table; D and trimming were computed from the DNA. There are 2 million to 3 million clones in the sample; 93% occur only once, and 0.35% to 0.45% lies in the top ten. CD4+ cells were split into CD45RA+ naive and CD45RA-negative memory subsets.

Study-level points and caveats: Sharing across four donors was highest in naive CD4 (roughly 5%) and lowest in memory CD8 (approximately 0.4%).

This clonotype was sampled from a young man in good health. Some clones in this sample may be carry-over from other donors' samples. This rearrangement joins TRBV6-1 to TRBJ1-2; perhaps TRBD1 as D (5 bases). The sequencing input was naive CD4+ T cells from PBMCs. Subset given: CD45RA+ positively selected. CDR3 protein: CASSEGGVNNYGYTF. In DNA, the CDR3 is TGTGCCAGCAGTGAAGGGGGGGTTAATAACTATGGCTACACCTTC.